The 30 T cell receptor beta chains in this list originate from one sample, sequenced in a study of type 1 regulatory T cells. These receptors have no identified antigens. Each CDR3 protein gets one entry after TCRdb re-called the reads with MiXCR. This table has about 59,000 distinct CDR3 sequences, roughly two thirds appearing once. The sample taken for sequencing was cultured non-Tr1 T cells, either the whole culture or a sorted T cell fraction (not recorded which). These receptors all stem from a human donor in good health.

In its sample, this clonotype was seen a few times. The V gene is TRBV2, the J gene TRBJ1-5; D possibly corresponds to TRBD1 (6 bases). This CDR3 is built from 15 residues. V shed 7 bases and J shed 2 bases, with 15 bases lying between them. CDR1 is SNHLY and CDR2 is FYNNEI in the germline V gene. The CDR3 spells CASMRDKGGNQPQHF. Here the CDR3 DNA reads TGTGCCAGCATGCGGGACAAGGGGGGCAATCAGCCCCAGCATTTT.

CDR3 coding DNA: TGCAGTGCTACCTCTGGCGCGGGCGAGGGGGGCGGGGAGCTGTTTTTT. The encoded protein is CSATSGAGEGGGELFF. V usage is TRBV20-1 and J usage is TRBJ2-2; tentatively, D is TRBD1 or TRBD2 (6 bases each). This CDR3 is 16 amino acids long. V was cut by 4 bases and J by 7 bases, with 22 bases left in between. Germline V CDR1 and CDR2: DFQATT, SNEGSKA (reference sequence).

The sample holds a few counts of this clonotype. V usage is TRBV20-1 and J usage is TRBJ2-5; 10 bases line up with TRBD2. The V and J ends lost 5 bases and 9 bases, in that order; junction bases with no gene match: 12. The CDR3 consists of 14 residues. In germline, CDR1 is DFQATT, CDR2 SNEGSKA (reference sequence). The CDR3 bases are TGCAGTGCTCTTACTAGCGGGATCGGGTCGGCCCAGTACTTC. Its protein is CSALTSGIGSAQYF.

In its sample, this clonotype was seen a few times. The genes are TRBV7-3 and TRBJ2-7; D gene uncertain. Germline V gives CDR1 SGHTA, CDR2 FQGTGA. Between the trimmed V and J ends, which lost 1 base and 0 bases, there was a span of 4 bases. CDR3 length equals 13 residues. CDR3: CASSLSSSYEQYF. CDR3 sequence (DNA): TGTGCCAGCAGCTTAAGTAGCTCCTACGAGCAGTACTTC.

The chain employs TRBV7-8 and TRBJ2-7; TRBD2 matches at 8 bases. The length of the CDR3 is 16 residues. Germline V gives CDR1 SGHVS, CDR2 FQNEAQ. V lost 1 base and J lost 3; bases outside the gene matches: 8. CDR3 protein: CASSLGGVREDYEQYF. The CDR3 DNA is TGTGCCAGCAGCTTAGGAGGGGTGCGGGAGGACTACGAGCAGTACTTC.

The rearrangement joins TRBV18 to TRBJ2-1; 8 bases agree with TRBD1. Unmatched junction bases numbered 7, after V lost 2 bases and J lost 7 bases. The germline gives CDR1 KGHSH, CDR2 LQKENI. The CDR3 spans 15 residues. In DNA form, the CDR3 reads TGTGCCAGCTCACCAGCAGGGGGCAACTCTAATGAGCAGTTCTTC. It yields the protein CASSPAGGNSNEQFF.

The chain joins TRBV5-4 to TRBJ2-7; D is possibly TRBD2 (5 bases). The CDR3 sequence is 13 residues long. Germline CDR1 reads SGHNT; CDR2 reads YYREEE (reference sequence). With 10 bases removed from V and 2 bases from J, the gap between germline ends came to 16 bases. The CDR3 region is CAARGRIPYEQYF. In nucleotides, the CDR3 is TGTGCCGCTCGAGGGAGAATTCCCTACGAGCAGTACTTC. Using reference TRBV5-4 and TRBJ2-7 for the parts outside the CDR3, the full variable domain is ETGVTQSPTHLIKTRGQQVTLRCSSQSGHNTVSWYQQALGQGPQFIFQYYREEENGRGNFPPRFSGLQFPNYSSELNVNALELDDSALYLCAARGRIPYEQYFGPGTRLTVT.

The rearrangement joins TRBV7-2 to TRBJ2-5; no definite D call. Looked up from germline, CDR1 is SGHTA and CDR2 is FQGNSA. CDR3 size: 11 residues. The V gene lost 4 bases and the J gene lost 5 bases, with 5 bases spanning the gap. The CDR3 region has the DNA TGTGCCAGCAGCTACCGGGAGACCCAGTACTTC. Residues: CASSYRETQYF.

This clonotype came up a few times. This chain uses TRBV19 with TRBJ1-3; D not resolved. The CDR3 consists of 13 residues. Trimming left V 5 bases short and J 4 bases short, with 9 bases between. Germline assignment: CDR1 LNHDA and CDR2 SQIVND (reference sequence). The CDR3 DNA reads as TGTGCCAGTAGTGCCACGCCCGGAAACACCATATATTTT. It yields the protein CASSATPGNTIYF.

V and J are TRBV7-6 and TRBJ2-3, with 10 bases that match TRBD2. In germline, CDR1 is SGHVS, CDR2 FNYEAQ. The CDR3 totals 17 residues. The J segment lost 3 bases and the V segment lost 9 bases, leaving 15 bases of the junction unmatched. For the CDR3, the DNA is TGTGCCAGTTCGGCCCTAGCGGGAGCCCCGGGGACAGATACGCAGTATTTT. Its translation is CASSALAGAPGTDTQYF.

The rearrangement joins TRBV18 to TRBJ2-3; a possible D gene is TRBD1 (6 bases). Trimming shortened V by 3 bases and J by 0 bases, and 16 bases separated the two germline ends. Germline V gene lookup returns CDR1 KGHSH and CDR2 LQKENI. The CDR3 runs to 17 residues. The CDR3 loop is CASSPRRDTSSTDTQYF. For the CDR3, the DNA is TGTGCCAGCTCACCGCGTCGGGACACCTCTAGCACAGATACGCAGTATTTT.

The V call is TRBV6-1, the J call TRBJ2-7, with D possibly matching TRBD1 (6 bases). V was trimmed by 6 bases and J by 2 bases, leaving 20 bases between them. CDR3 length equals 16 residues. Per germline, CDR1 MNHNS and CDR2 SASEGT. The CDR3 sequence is CASRDESQGPTYEQYF. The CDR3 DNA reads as TGTGCCAGCAGAGACGAATCACAGGGACCCACCTACGAGCAGTACTTC.

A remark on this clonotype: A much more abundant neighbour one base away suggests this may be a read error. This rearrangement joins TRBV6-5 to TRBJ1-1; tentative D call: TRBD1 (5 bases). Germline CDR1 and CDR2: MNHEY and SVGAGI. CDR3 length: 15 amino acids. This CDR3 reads CASRKVPGGNTETFF. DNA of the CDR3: TGTGCCAGCAGAAAAGTGCCTGGGGGGAACACTGAAACTTTCTTT.

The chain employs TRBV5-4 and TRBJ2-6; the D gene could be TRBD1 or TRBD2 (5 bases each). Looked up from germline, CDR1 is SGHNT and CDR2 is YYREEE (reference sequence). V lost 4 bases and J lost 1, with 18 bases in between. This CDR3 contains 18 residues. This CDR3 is CASSVVGRVGSGANVLTF. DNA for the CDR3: TGTGCCAGCAGCGTAGTGGGACGTGTGGGTTCTGGGGCCAACGTCCTGACTTTC.

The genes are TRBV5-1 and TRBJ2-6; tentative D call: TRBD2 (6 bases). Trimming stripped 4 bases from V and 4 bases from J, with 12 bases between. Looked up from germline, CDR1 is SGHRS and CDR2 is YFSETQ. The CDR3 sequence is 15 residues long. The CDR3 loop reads CASSAGSPGANVLTF. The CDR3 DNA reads TGCGCCAGCAGCGCGGGGTCGCCCGGGGCCAACGTCCTGACTTTC.

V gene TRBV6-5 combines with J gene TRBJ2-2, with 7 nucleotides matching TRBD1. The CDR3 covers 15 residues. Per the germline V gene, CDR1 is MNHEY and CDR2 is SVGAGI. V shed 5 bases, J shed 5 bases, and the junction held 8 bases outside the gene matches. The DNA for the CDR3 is TGTGCCAGCAGTGCCCCCAGGGGGATAACCGGGGAGCTGTTTTTT. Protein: CASSAPRGITGELFF.

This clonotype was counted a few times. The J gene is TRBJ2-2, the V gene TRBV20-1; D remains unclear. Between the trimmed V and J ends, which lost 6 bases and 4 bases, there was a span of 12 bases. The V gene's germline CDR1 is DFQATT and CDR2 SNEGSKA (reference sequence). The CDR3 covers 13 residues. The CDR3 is CSATVLGTGELFF. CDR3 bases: TGCAGTGCAACGGTCCTGGGCACCGGGGAGCTGTTTTTT.

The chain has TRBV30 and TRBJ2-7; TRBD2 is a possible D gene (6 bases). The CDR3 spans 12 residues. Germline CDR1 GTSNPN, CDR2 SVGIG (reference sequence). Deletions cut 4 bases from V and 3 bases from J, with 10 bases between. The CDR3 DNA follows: TGTGCCTGGAACCTGGACTACTACGAGCAGTACTTC. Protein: CAWNLDYYEQYF.

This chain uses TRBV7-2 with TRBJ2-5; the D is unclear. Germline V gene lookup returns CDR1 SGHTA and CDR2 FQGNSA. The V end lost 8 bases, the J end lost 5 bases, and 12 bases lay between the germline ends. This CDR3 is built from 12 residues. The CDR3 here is CASGRVKETQYF. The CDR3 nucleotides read TGTGCCAGCGGAAGGGTTAAGGAGACCCAGTACTTC.

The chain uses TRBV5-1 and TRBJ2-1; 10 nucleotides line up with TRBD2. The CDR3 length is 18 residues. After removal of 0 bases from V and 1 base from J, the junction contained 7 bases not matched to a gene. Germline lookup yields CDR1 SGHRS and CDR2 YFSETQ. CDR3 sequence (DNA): TGCGCCAGCAGCTTGGGTCTAGCGGGAGTCGGGTCCTACAATGAGCAGTTCTTC. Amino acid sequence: CASSLGLAGVGSYNEQFF. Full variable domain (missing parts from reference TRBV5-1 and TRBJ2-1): KAGVTQTPRYLIKTRGQQVTLSCSPISGHRSVSWYQQTPGQGLQFLFEYFSETQRNKGNFPGRFSGRQFSNSRSEMNVSTLELGDSALYLCASSLGLAGVGSYNEQFFGPGTRLTVL.

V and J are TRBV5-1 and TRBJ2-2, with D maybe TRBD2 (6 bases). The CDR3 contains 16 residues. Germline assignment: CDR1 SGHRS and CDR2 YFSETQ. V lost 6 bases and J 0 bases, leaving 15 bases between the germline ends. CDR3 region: CASNGAGLSNTGELFF. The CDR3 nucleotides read TGCGCCAGCAATGGCGCGGGACTTTCGAACACCGGGGAGCTGTTTTTT.

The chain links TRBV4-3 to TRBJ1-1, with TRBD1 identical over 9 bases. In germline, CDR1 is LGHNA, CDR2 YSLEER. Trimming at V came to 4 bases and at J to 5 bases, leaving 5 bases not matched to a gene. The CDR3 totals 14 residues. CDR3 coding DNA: TGCGCCAGCAGCCCCCGGACAGGGGAAACTGAAGCTTTCTTT. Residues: CASSPRTGETEAFF.

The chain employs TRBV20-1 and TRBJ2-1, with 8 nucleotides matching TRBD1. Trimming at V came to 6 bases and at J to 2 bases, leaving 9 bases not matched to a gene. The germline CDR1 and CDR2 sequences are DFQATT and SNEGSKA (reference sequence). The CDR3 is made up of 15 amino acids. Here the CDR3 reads CSALIGQGPYNEQFF. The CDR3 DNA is TGCAGTGCCTTGATCGGACAGGGACCCTACAATGAGCAGTTCTTC.

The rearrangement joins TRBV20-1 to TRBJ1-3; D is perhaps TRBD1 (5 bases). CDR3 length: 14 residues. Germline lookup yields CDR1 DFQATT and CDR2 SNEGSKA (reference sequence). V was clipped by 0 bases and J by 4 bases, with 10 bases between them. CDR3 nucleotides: TGCAGTGCTAGAGATTCAGGGAGAGGAAACACCATATATTTT. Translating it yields CSARDSGRGNTIYF.

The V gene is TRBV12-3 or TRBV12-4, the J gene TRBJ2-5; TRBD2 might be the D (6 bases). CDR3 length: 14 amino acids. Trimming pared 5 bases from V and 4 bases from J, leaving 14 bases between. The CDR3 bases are TGTGCCAGCAGTCTCCGGGACGGGAGAGAGACCCAGTACTTC. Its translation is CASSLRDGRETQYF.

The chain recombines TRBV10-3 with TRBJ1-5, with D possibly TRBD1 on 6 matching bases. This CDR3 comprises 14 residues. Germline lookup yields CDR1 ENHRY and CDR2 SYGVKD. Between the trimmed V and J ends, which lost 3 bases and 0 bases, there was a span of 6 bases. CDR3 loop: CAISDRGSNQPQHF. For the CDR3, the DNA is TGTGCCATCAGTGACAGGGGTAGCAATCAGCCCCAGCATTTT.

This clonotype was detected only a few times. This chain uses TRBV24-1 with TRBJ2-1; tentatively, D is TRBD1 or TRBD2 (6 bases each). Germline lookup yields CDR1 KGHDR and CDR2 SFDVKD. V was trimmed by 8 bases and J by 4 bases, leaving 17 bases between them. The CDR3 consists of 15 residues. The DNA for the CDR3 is TGTGCCACCACACCGTCGGGGGCACGATACAATGAGCAGTTCTTC. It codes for CATTPSGARYNEQFF.

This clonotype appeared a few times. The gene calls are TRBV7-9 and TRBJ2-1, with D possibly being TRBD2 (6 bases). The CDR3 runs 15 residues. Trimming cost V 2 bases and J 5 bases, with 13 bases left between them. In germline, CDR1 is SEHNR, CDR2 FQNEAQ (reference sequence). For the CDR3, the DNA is TGTGCCAGCAGCTTACCCGCGGGGAGAAACAATGAGCAGTTCTTC. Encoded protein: CASSLPAGRNNEQFF.

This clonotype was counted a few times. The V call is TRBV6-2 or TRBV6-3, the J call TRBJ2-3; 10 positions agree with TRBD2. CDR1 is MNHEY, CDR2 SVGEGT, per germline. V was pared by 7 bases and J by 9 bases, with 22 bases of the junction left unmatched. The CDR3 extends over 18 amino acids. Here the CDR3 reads CASISRRLAGDAVSTQYF. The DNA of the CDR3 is TGTGCCAGCATCTCGAGGAGGCTAGCGGGAGACGCCGTCAGCACGCAGTATTTT.

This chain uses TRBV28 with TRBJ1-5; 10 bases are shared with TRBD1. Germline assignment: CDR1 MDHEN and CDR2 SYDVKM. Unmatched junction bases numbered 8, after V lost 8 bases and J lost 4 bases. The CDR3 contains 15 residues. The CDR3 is CASWDRGGGNQPQHF. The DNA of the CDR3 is TGTGCCAGCTGGGACAGGGGAGGCGGAAATCAGCCCCAGCATTTT.